This TCR beta chain originates from a study of blood T cell repertoires in COVID-19. Study at large: T cells, B-cell-depleted T cells, or PBMCs provided the cDNA or gDNA that served as material.

Original data processing: Estimation of nucleated cell counts relied on the amplification of reference gene primers. Clones were sequenced by immunoSEQ multiplex PCR, and TCRdb holds only the in-frame ones, with some missing. V, J and clone size are those of that table, while D and trimming were read from the DNA. The sample records some 68,000 clones, roughly nine tenths being singletons. V lost 3 bases and J lost 0, with 12 bases in between. Per germline, CDR1 KGHSH and CDR2 LQKENI. The CDR3 is made up of 16 amino acids. V and J are TRBV18 and TRBJ1-3, with D unclear. The TCR was taken from a man in his fifties with active COVID-19. The sequencing sample was made of peripheral blood. CDR3 sequence reads: CASSPFVQSSGNTIYF. The CDR3 coding sequence is TGTGCCAGCTCACCCTTCGTACAGTCCTCTGGAAACACCATATATTTT. Filled out from reference TRBV18 and TRBJ1-3, the complete variable domain reads NAGVMQNPRHLVRRRGQEARLRCSPMKGHSHVYWYRQLPEEGLKFMVYLQKENIIDESGMPKERFSAEFPKEGPSILRIQQVVRGDSAAYFCASSPFVQSSGNTIYFGEGSWLTVV.